The 27 T cell receptor beta chains listed next were all sequenced from one sample in a study of blood T cell repertoires in COVID-19. Here immunoSEQ multiplex PCR was the method, and the copy in TCRdb shows in-frame clones only, minus some. This sample yields some 190,000 clones, of which around 81% are seen a single time; 4.3% belongs to the top ten. The sample taken for sequencing was PBMCs or T cells enriched from blood (not recorded which). These receptors were obtained from a man aged 25-45 years with acute COVID-19.

The chain uses TRBV2 and TRBJ1-2; the D gene is possibly TRBD1 (6 bases). Trimming pared 7 bases from V and 0 bases from J, leaving 15 bases between. The CDR3 has 15 amino acids. The germline V gene has CDR1 SNHLY and CDR2 FYNNEI. DNA of the CDR3: TGTGCCAGCACCGTCAGGGGCGTAGCTAACTATGGCTACACCTTC. Its protein product is CASTVRGVANYGYTF.

This chain uses TRBV18 with TRBJ1-5, with D possibly TRBD1 on 5 matching bases. Germline V lookup: CDR1 KGHSH, CDR2 LQKENI. This CDR3 region has 16 residues. Trimming removed 2 bases from V and 0 bases from J, with 11 bases in between. The CDR3 sequence: CASSPGETDSNQPQHF. DNA for the CDR3: TGTGCCAGCTCACCAGGAGAGACAGATAGCAATCAGCCCCAGCATTTT.

This clone was seen only once. The rearrangement joins TRBV5-6 to TRBJ1-4, with 10 bases that match TRBD1. J lost 7 bases, V lost 1 base, and 7 bases had no gene match. Per germline, CDR1 SGHDT and CDR2 YYEEEE. The CDR3 is 16 residues long. The DNA of the CDR3 is TGTGCCAGCAGCTTGAGAGGGACAGGGGATAGTGAAAAACTGTTTTTT. Translation: CASSLRGTGDSEKLFF.

The chain carries TRBV5-4 and TRBJ2-3; TRBD2 matches 7 bases. Germline loops: CDR1 SGHNT, CDR2 YYREEE (reference sequence). With V trimmed by 4 bases and J by 2 bases, 4 bases remained unmatched. The CDR3 loop spans 14 amino acids. The CDR3 sequence: CASSPTSYTDTQYF. CDR3 in DNA: TGTGCCAGCAGCCCGACTAGCTACACAGATACGCAGTATTTT.

The chain has TRBV3-1 (or the pseudogene TRBV3-2) and TRBJ2-7; D may be TRBD1 (7 bases). With 1 base removed from V and 2 bases from J, the gap between germline ends came to 12 bases. Germline CDR1 LGHDT, CDR2 YNNKEL (reference sequence). This CDR3 is 15 amino acids long. CDR3 region: CASSQVQGEAYEQYF. The CDR3 nucleotides read TGTGCCAGCAGCCAAGTTCAGGGGGAGGCCTACGAGCAGTACTTC.

In this sample, this clone turned up once. This sequence joins TRBV19 and TRBJ1-3, with D hard to call. Germline values: CDR1 LNHDA, CDR2 SQIVND (reference sequence). The V and J ends lost 4 bases and 4 bases respectively, with 8 bases between them. This CDR3 has 13 residues. Here the CDR3 reads CASSTSHGNTIYF. CDR3 nucleotides: TGTGCCAGTAGTACGTCACACGGAAACACCATATATTTT. Combining the CDR3 with reference TRBV19 and TRBJ1-3 gives the whole variable domain DGGITQSPKYLFRKEGQNVTLSCEQNLNHDAMYWYRQDPGQGLRLIYYSQIVNDFQKGDIAEGYSVSREKKESFPLTVTSAQKNPTAFYLCASSTSHGNTIYFGEGSWLTVV.

This clone has a single count. CDR3 sequence reads: CASSSSLSGGEDNEQFF. The CDR3 DNA reads TGTGCCAGCAGTTCTTCCCTTAGCGGTGGCGAGGACAATGAGCAGTTCTTC. The chain couples TRBV6-4 to TRBJ2-1, with a tentative D call TRBD2 (6 bases). There are 17 residues in the CDR3. Trimming pared 5 bases from V and 5 bases from J, leaving 22 bases between. Germline V gives CDR1 MRHNA, CDR2 SNTAGT.

The chain links TRBV7-9 to TRBJ1-2; D is possibly TRBD1 (5 bases). There are 14 residues in the CDR3. Germline lookup yields CDR1 SEHNR and CDR2 FQNEAQ (reference sequence). V lost 5 bases and J lost 4, with 14 bases in between. The CDR3 DNA reads TGTGCCAGCAGCGACGGAATGGGGGGCTATGGCTACACCTTC. Translated, it gives CASSDGMGGYGYTF.

This clone was detected once. The rearrangement joins TRBV2 to TRBJ2-5; TRBD1 matches 8 bases. V lost 5 bases to trimming and J lost 3 bases; unmatched junction nucleotides: 5. This CDR3 has 14 amino acids. CDR1 is SNHLY and CDR2 is FYNNEI in the germline V gene. The CDR3 DNA reads TGTGCCAGCAGTCAACAGGGGGTTAAAGAGACCCAGTACTTC. Translating it yields CASSQQGVKETQYF.

The rearrangement uses TRBV29-1 and TRBJ1-1; D is undetermined. This CDR3 comprises 10 residues. Germline assignment: CDR1 SQVTM and CDR2 ANQGSEA. Trimming pared 4 bases from V and 2 bases from J, leaving 2 bases between. CDR3 sequence: CSVVNTEAFF. DNA for the CDR3: TGCAGCGTTGTAAACACTGAAGCTTTCTTT.

The V call is TRBV2, the J call TRBJ1-1; maybe TRBD1 (6 bases). The CDR3 consists of 15 residues. In germline, CDR1 is SNHLY, CDR2 FYNNEI. The V end was cut by 8 bases, the J end by 1 base, with 17 bases between. CDR3 protein: CASGYSGGENTEAFF. CDR3 DNA: TGTGCCAGCGGGTATTCGGGGGGCGAGAACACTGAAGCTTTCTTT.

The chain couples TRBV7-6 to TRBJ2-7, with D possibly being TRBD1 (5 bases). This CDR3 is built from 15 residues. V shed 2 bases and J shed 3 bases, with 14 bases lying between them. From germline, CDR1 is SGHVS and CDR2 FNYEAQ. CDR3 DNA: TGTGCCAGCAGCTTACAGAAGGGGCCTGTCTACGAGCAGTACTTC. Amino acids: CASSLQKGPVYEQYF.

The chain carries TRBV7-9 and TRBJ2-1; 13 bases align to TRBD2. The V segment lost 6 bases and the J segment 9 bases; nucleotides outside the gene matches: 8. From germline, CDR1 is SEHNR and CDR2 FQNEAQ (reference sequence). This CDR3 spans 15 amino acids. CDR3 in amino acids: CASSFTSGGVGEQFF. DNA for the CDR3: TGTGCCAGCAGTTTTACTAGCGGGGGGGTTGGTGAGCAGTTCTTC.

The count of this clone is one. This chain connects TRBV28 to TRBJ2-7; 7 bases map to TRBD2. V lost 3 bases, J lost 0 bases, and 5 bases stayed unmatched. CDR3 length equals 15 residues. Germline values: CDR1 MDHEN, CDR2 SYDVKM. The CDR3 DNA reads as TGTGCCAGCAGTTTGGGGCGGGGGTACTCCTACGAGCAGTACTTC. Protein product: CASSLGRGYSYEQYF. Variable domain in full (rest from reference TRBV28 and TRBJ2-7): DVKVTQSSRYLVKRTGEKVFLECVQDMDHENMFWYRQDPGLGLRLIYFSYDVKMKEKGDIPEGYSVSREKKERFSLILESASTNQTSMYLCASSLGRGYSYEQYFGPGTRLTVT.

This sequence joins TRBV5-1 and TRBJ1-1; TRBD1 matches at 11 bases. The CDR3 contains 16 residues. CDR1 and CDR2 from the germline V gene are SGHRS and YFSETQ. V was clipped by 6 bases and J by 5 bases; unmatched bases: 12. CDR3 coding DNA: TGCGCCAGCACCCCGAGTGGACAGGGGGCAAATACTGAAGCTTTCTTT. Translating it yields CASTPSGQGANTEAFF.

This clone showed up just a few times. The chain couples TRBV11-2 to TRBJ2-7; the D gene is possibly TRBD2 (5 bases). V lost 5 bases, J lost 1 base, and 21 bases lay in between. Germline V gene data show CDR1 as SGHAT and CDR2 as FQNNGV. This CDR3 region has 17 residues. Here the CDR3 reads CASSQQRTDRRSYEQYF. CDR3 nucleotides: TGTGCCAGCAGCCAACAGAGGACGGATAGGAGGTCCTACGAGCAGTACTTC.

This clone has more than one count but fewer than ten. DNA for the CDR3: TGCGCCAGCAGCTTGGCCAACCGGGGCTCTGGAAACACCATATATTTT. Translated, it gives CASSLANRGSGNTIYF. This chain links TRBV5-1 with TRBJ1-3; D not resolved. Germline CDR1 and CDR2: SGHRS and YFSETQ. V lost 0 bases, J lost 0 bases, and 10 bases lay in between. The CDR3 contains 16 residues.

This clone has just one count. The chain joins TRBV5-6 to TRBJ1-3; D call uncertain. V gave up 3 bases and J gave up 0 bases, with 10 bases separating them. CDR1 is SGHDT and CDR2 is YYEEEE in the germline V gene. CDR3 length: 15 residues. Written as DNA, the CDR3 is TGTGCCAGCAGCTGGGCGGGAGCCTCTGGAAACACCATATATTTT. Translated: CASSWAGASGNTIYF.

The rearrangement joins TRBV29-1 to TRBJ2-5, with 16 bases aligning to TRBD2. The V gene end was trimmed by 3 bases and the J gene end by 4 bases; junction bases not matched to a gene: 11. The CDR3 is made up of 18 amino acids. CDR1 is SQVTM, CDR2 ANQGSEA, per germline. CDR3 in amino acids: CSVEAPGLAGGHGETQYF. DNA for the CDR3: TGCAGCGTTGAGGCTCCGGGACTAGCGGGGGGGCATGGAGAGACCCAGTACTTC.

A single count supports this clone. The chain combines TRBV18 with TRBJ2-3; 8 bases fit TRBD2. CDR3 length: 15 amino acids. From germline, CDR1 is KGHSH and CDR2 LQKENI. The junction had 7 bases not matched to a gene; V was cut back by 4 bases and J by 4 bases. This CDR3 is CASSLGTSSADTQYF. CDR3 bases: TGTGCCAGCTCACTCGGGACTAGTAGCGCAGATACGCAGTATTTT. Filled out from reference TRBV18 and TRBJ2-3, the complete variable domain reads NAGVMQNPRHLVRRRGQEARLRCSPMKGHSHVYWYRQLPEEGLKFMVYLQKENIIDESGMPKERFSAEFPKEGPSILRIQQVVRGDSAAYFCASSLGTSSADTQYFGPGTRLTVL.

The chain employs TRBV5-1 and TRBJ2-5; a weak D match, TRBD2 (6 bases). V was trimmed by 2 bases and J by 3 bases, leaving 14 bases between them. This CDR3 is built from 15 residues. CDR1 SGHRS and CDR2 YFSETQ come from the germline V gene. CDR3 loop: CASSFDQTGEETQYF. CDR3 DNA: TGCGCCAGCAGCTTCGACCAAACGGGGGAAGAGACCCAGTACTTC.

This chain links TRBV19 with TRBJ1-5; the D is unclear. V was cut by 4 bases and J by 0 bases, with 7 bases left in between. This CDR3 region has 14 residues. Germline V gives CDR1 LNHDA, CDR2 SQIVND (reference sequence). The CDR3 is CASSRQVSNQPQHF. In DNA, the CDR3 is TGTGCCAGTAGTAGGCAAGTTAGCAATCAGCCCCAGCATTTT.

The rearrangement joins TRBV9 to TRBJ1-2; TRBD1 matches 9 bases. J lost 2 bases, V lost 0 bases, and 14 bases had no gene match. The V gene's germline CDR1 is SGDLS and CDR2 YYNGEE. The CDR3 is 19 amino acids. CDR3 sequence reads: CASSVGQYRGQGPNYGYTF. The CDR3 bases are TGTGCCAGCAGCGTAGGACAATACCGGGGACAGGGACCAAACTATGGCTACACCTTC.

This clone has just a few counts. The chain couples TRBV10-2 to TRBJ2-7, with 11 bases matching TRBD2. The CDR3 sequence is 13 residues long. The V segment lost 6 bases and the J segment 10 bases; nucleotides outside the gene matches: 8. Germline CDR1 is WSHSY and CDR2 is SAAADI. The CDR3 protein is CASSVTSGDLQYF. CDR3 sequence (DNA): TGCGCCAGCAGCGTGACTAGCGGGGACCTCCAGTACTTC.

The chain's CDR3 is CASLKGTGELFF. The CDR3 DNA follows: TGTGCCAGCCTAAAGGGGACCGGGGAGCTGTTTTTT. The chain carries TRBV12-3 or TRBV12-4 and TRBJ2-2; D possibly corresponds to TRBD1 (5 bases). This CDR3 spans 12 amino acids. With 8 bases removed from V and 5 bases from J, the gap between germline ends came to 9 bases.

As for this clone: This same CDR3 is encoded by further DNA sequences in the sample. This chain uses TRBV27 with TRBJ1-5; D unclear. V lost 4 bases to trimming and J lost 3 bases, with 7 bases between them. CDR1 and CDR2 from the germline V gene are MNHEY and SMNVEV (reference sequence). The CDR3 length is 13 residues. The CDR3 reads CASSSSPNQPQHF. The CDR3 nucleotides read TGTGCCAGCAGTTCTTCCCCCAATCAGCCCCAGCATTTT.

The J gene is TRBJ2-5, the V gene TRBV7-3; 9 bases fit TRBD2. This CDR3 is built from 15 residues. CDR1 SGHTA and CDR2 FQGTGA come from the germline V gene. V shed 2 bases and J 3 bases; nucleotides not matched to a gene: 4. This CDR3 reads CASSLVSGGEETQYF. CDR3 DNA sequence: TGTGCCAGCAGCTTAGTTAGCGGGGGTGAAGAGACCCAGTACTTC.